The present entry profiles one TCR beta chain with its context. The germline gene is not matched at one end of the junction; a read error may be the cause. In the PCR, 60 Vbeta and 13 Jbeta primers were used. Profiling relied on immunoSEQ multiplex PCR, and the TCRdb table lists in-frame clones only, not all of them. The listing contains approximately 110,000 clones. The sample is drawn from a study of cytomegalovirus exposure and HLA in healthy donors. Sequencing input: PBMCs. The receptor comes from a man between 25 and 39 years old in good health and CMV-seronegative.

The DNA for the CDR3 is TGTGCCGGCAGCTTGGGGGAACAGGGCCGGCTGTATGGCTACACCTTC. Translating gives CAGSLGEQGRLYGYTF. The rearrangement uses TRBV5-4 and TRBJ1-2; perhaps TRBD1 as D (6 bases). This CDR3 is built from 16 residues. Looked up from germline, CDR1 is SGHNT and CDR2 is YYREEE (reference sequence).